This TCR beta chain was found in a study of healthy donors' naive CD4 and CD8 T cells. Study results and limitations: Positive CDR3 charge linked to CD4+ cells, negative to CD8+ cells.

This clonotype was recorded a few times. What it binds is not known. The CDR3 is 15 residues long. CDR1 and CDR2 from the germline V gene are DFQATT and SNEGSKA (reference sequence). V was trimmed by 0 bases and J by 0 bases, leaving 12 bases between them. Starting from 500 ng of total RNA, TCR libraries were made with linear amplification. As originally analysed: 78,498 TCR alpha transcripts were sequenced from four or five healthy donors. A single record per CDR3 protein comes from TCRdb applying MiXCR to the reads. TCRdb, not the authors, supplied the V and J calls. The sample carries around 180,000 distinct CDR3 sequences, 65% to 75% recorded once.

This chain connects TRBV20-1 to TRBJ2-7; no clear D. The sequencing input was naive CD4+ and CD8+ T cells sorted from blood, pooled from several donors. The sequence came from a pool of human donors in good health; the sample pools cells from several healthy donors. In DNA form, the CDR3 reads TGCAGTGCTAGAGACCCCCAGCGTAGCTCCTACGAGCAGTACTTC. Protein sequence: CSARDPQRSSYEQYF.